Listed below are T cell receptor beta chains from one sample, sequenced in a study of long-term antiretroviral therapy in people with HIV. Assay used: immunoSEQ multiplex PCR; TCRdb lists only in-frame clones, some missing. The table records 35,000 to 40,000 clones, 65% to 90% of them present only once. The material was unsorted PBMCs, obtained 0.3 years after starting antiretroviral therapy. The receptors shown here come from a young man with HIV. Each CDR3 is given with its conserved first and last residue. D genes are given only for firm matches. Rows give clone size only sometimes, using once, few, many, or a class for an expanded clone.

>TRBJ2-7|-|TRBV6-6|TRBD1
TGTGCCAGCACCAGAGGACAGGGCCCCTACGAGCAGTACTTC
CASTRGQGPYEQYF
>TRBJ2-7|-|TRBV5-6|TRBD1
TGTGCCAGCAGCTACGGACAGGGGTACGAGCAGTACTTC
CASSYGQGYEQYF
>TRBJ2-5|-|TRBV27|-
TGTGCCAGCAGTTTATTAGGCGGGGTGGAGGAGACCCAGTACTTC
CASSLLGGVEETQYF
>TRBJ2-7|-|TRBV7-6|-
TGTGCCAGCAGCCCAACACAGGGAACTAACGAGCAGTACTTC
CASSPTQGTNEQYF
>TRBJ2-1|-|TRBV5-1|TRBD1
TGCGCCAGCAGCTGGACAGGGGGGGACAATGAGCAGTTCTTC
CASSWTGGDNEQFF
>TRBJ2-7|-|TRBV28|-
TGTGCCAGCGGACCCGGCACGCTCGAGCAGTACTTC
CASGPGTLEQYF
>TRBJ2-7|-|TRBV10-1|TRBD1
TGCGCCAGCCCCCCAGGGGGCAGGTACGAGCAGTACTTC
CASPPGGRYEQYF
>TRBJ2-7|-|TRBV4-1|-
TGCGCCAGCAGCCAAGAGGTTTACGGGGTAGGCTACGAGCAGTACTTC
CASSQEVYGVGYEQYF
>TRBJ1-1|-|TRBV5-1|-
TGCGCCAGCAGCTTGTCAGGACTGCTGAACACTGAAGCTTTCTTT
CASSLSGLLNTEAFF
>TRBJ1-3|once|TRBV4-1|-
TGCGCCAGCAGCCAAGACAGGGCACTACCTTACTCTGGAAACACCATATATTTT
CASSQDRALPYSGNTIYF
>TRBJ2-7|-|TRBV27|-
TGTGCCAGCGGGCAATCACCAGCCGGTGTCTACGAGCAGTACTTC
CASGQSPAGVYEQYF
>TRBJ1-6|few|TRBV5-4|TRBD1
TGTGCCAGCACCCTGGACAGGGGAAATTCACCCCTCCACTTT
CASTLDRGNSPLHF
>TRBJ2-3|-|TRBV27|TRBD2
TGTGCCAGCAGTTTATTGGGCGGGAGGTATCCAGATACGCAGTATTTT
CASSLLGGRYPDTQYF
>TRBJ2-7|-|TRBV5-1|TRBD1
TGCGCCAGCAGCTCTCCGGGACAGGGTTACGAGCAGTACTTC
CASSSPGQGYEQYF
>TRBJ2-2|-|TRBV5-6|-
TGTGCCAGCAGCTTGGACCCTCCCTCCGGGGAGCTGTTTTTT
CASSLDPPSGELFF
>TRBJ2-5|-|TRBV21-1|-
TGTGCCAGCAGCATTCAAGAGACCCAGTACTTC
CASSIQETQYF
>TRBJ2-7|few|TRBV2|TRBD2
TGTGCCAGCAGCCTAGGACTAGCGGGAGGGCAATTC
CASSLGLAGGQF
>TRBJ2-3|-|TRBV18|-
TGTGCCAGCTCGCTAACAGGGCTCCACACAGATACGCAGTATTTT
CASSLTGLHTDTQYF
>TRBJ2-2|-|TRBV6-4|TRBD2
TGTGCCAGCAGAGCCGGGACTAGCGGTGACACCGGGGAGCTGTTTTTT
CASRAGTSGDTGELFF
>TRBJ2-5|-|TRBV5-6|TRBD2
TGTGCCAGCAGCTTGGATCTAGCGGGGGCGTCCCAGTACTTC
CASSLDLAGASQYF
>TRBJ1-4|-|TRBV15|-
TGTGCCACCAGCAGAGATATGGGAGTAACTAATGAAAAACTGTTTTTT
CATSRDMGVTNEKLFF
>TRBJ2-7|few|TRBV10-3|TRBD1
TGTGCCATCAGTGATCCGGGACAGGTTCACGAGCAGTACTTC
CAISDPGQVHEQYF